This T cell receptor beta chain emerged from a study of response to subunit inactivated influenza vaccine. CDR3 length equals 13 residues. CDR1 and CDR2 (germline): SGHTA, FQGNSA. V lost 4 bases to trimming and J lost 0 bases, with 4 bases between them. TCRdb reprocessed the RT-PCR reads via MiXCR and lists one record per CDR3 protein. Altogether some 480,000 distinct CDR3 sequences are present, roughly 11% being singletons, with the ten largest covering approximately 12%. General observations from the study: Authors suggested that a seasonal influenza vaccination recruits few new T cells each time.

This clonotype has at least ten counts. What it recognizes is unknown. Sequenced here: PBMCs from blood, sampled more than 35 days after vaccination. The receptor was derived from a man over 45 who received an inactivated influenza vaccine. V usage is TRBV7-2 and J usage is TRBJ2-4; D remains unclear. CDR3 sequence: CASSWTAKNIQYF. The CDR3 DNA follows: TGTGCCAGCAGCTGGACAGCCAAAAACATTCAGTACTTC.